This is a list of T cell receptor beta chains from one sample in a study of shared clonotypes between healthy human individuals. The protocol was immunoSEQ multiplex PCR, while the TCRdb copy is restricted to in-frame clones and leaves out a portion. The sample lists 1,400,000 or so clones, just under 99% seen once, with around 0.38% in the top ten. What was sequenced was naive CD4+ T cells sorted from blood. The receptors here all came from a man aged 30 to 45 in good health. Both conserved end residues are part of each CDR3. The order of the fields is D gene, J gene, V gene, clone size, CDR3 protein, CDR3 DNA. A D gene is named only where the DNA matches it firmly. Some rows have no size entry. The others give once, few or many, or a class for an expanded clone.

D gene: TRBD2
J gene: TRBJ2-1
V gene: TRBV7-8
clone size: once
CDR3 protein: CASSLVHYNSGRENNEQFF
CDR3 DNA: TGTGCCAGCAGCTTAGTTCACTACAATAGCGGGAGGGAAAACAATGAGCAGTTCTTC

D gene: .
J gene: TRBJ2-7
V gene: TRBV7-2
clone size: .
CDR3 protein: CASSLALGTSYEQYF
CDR3 DNA: TGTGCCAGCAGCTTAGCGCTCGGCACTTCCTACGAGCAGTACTTC

D gene: .
J gene: TRBJ1-2
V gene: TRBV28
clone size: .
CDR3 protein: CASTHLGDYGYTF
CDR3 DNA: TGTGCCAGCACCCACCTAGGGGACTATGGCTACACCTTC

D gene: TRBD2
J gene: TRBJ2-2
V gene: TRBV28
clone size: .
CDR3 protein: CACEGGPPGELFF
CDR3 DNA: TGTGCCTGCGAGGGAGGGCCCCCCGGGGAGCTGTTTTTT

D gene: .
J gene: TRBJ1-1
V gene: TRBV29-1
clone size: .
CDR3 protein: CSAEGQVNTEAFF
CDR3 DNA: TGCAGCGCAGAGGGGCAGGTGAACACTGAAGCTTTCTTT

D gene: TRBD1
J gene: TRBJ1-5
V gene: TRBV15
clone size: .
CDR3 protein: CATSTGTGAYNQPQHF
CDR3 DNA: TGTGCCACCAGCACAGGGACAGGGGCTTACAATCAGCCCCAGCATTTT

D gene: .
J gene: TRBJ1-2
V gene: TRBV9
clone size: .
CDR3 protein: CARDLGGITNYGYTF
CDR3 DNA: TGTGCCAGGGACCTCGGAGGGATCACTAACTATGGCTACACCTTC

D gene: .
J gene: TRBJ1-2
V gene: TRBV11-2
clone size: once
CDR3 protein: CASSLVLGPNYGYTF
CDR3 DNA: TGTGCCAGCAGCTTAGTTCTAGGACCTAACTATGGCTACACCTTC

D gene: .
J gene: TRBJ1-4
V gene: TRBV7-8
clone size: .
CDR3 protein: CASSSLEAVKGEKLFF
CDR3 DNA: TGTGCCAGCAGCTCCCTCGAGGCAGTTAAAGGCGAAAAACTGTTTTTT

D gene: TRBD2
J gene: TRBJ2-4
V gene: TRBV7-9
clone size: .
CDR3 protein: CASSLGGLAGDNHIQYF
CDR3 DNA: TGTGCCAGCAGCTTAGGGGGACTAGCGGGAGATAACCACATTCAGTACTTC

D gene: .
J gene: TRBJ2-3
V gene: TRBV2
clone size: .
CDR3 protein: CASKEDNTDTQYF
CDR3 DNA: TGTGCCAGCAAAGAGGACAACACAGATACGCAGTATTTT

D gene: TRBD1
J gene: TRBJ1-2
V gene: TRBV2
clone size: .
CDR3 protein: CASSEASPGTGTGYTF
CDR3 DNA: TGTGCCAGCAGTGAAGCATCCCCCGGGACAGGGACCGGCTACACCTTC

D gene: .
J gene: TRBJ2-1
V gene: TRBV28
clone size: .
CDR3 protein: CASSLSHTSLDYYNEQFF
CDR3 DNA: TGTGCCAGCAGTTTATCACATACCTCCCTTGACTACTACAATGAGCAGTTCTTC

D gene: .
J gene: TRBJ2-7
V gene: TRBV5-1
clone size: .
CDR3 protein: CASSWHQGPGYEQYF
CDR3 DNA: TGCGCCAGCAGCTGGCATCAGGGGCCCGGATACGAGCAGTACTTC

D gene: TRBD1
J gene: TRBJ2-5
V gene: TRBV4-2
clone size: .
CDR3 protein: CASSRFTGGRETQYF
CDR3 DNA: TGTGCCAGCAGCCGATTTACAGGGGGCCGGGAGACCCAGTACTTC

D gene: TRBD2
J gene: TRBJ2-1
V gene: TRBV5-4
clone size: .
CDR3 protein: CASSFRTSAYSYNEQFF
CDR3 DNA: TGTGCCAGCAGCTTCCGGACTAGCGCGTACTCCTACAATGAGCAGTTCTTC

D gene: TRBD2
J gene: TRBJ2-7
V gene: TRBV7-2
clone size: .
CDR3 protein: CASSTWTSGAYEQYF
CDR3 DNA: TGTGCCAGCAGCACTTGGACTAGCGGAGCCTACGAGCAGTACTTC

D gene: .
J gene: TRBJ1-2
V gene: TRBV6-1
clone size: .
CDR3 protein: CASSEAITITGYTF
CDR3 DNA: TGTGCCAGCAGTGAAGCGATAACCATTACTGGCTACACCTTC

D gene: TRBD2
J gene: TRBJ2-3
V gene: TRBV5-1
clone size: .
CDR3 protein: CASSLRLAGNTDTQYF
CDR3 DNA: TGCGCCAGCAGCTTGCGACTAGCGGGAAACACAGATACGCAGTATTTT

D gene: .
J gene: TRBJ2-7
V gene: TRBV28
clone size: .
CDR3 protein: CATGRTEQYF
CDR3 DNA: TGTGCCACCGGACGTACCGAGCAGTACTTC

D gene: TRBD2
J gene: TRBJ2-1
V gene: TRBV30
clone size: .
CDR3 protein: CAWNPAGLAGSYNEQFF
CDR3 DNA: TGTGCCTGGAACCCGGCCGGACTAGCGGGATCCTACAATGAGCAGTTCTTC

D gene: TRBD2
J gene: TRBJ2-1
V gene: TRBV9
clone size: .
CDR3 protein: CASSVLAGGPGNEQFF
CDR3 DNA: TGTGCCAGCAGCGTCTTAGCGGGAGGGCCGGGTAATGAGCAGTTCTTC

D gene: TRBD2
J gene: TRBJ2-7
V gene: TRBV19
clone size: .
CDR3 protein: CASSSPLGLAGSYEQYF
CDR3 DNA: TGTGCCAGTAGTAGCCCCCTCGGACTAGCGGGATCCTACGAGCAGTACTTC

D gene: TRBD1
J gene: TRBJ2-7
V gene: TRBV9
clone size: .
CDR3 protein: CASSVGDRGFYEQYF
CDR3 DNA: TGTGCCAGCAGCGTGGGGGACAGGGGGTTTTACGAGCAGTACTTC

D gene: .
J gene: TRBJ1-1
V gene: TRBV27
clone size: .
CDR3 protein: CASSLVKNTEAFF
CDR3 DNA: TGTGCCAGCAGCTTAGTCAAGAACACTGAAGCTTTCTTT

D gene: .
J gene: TRBJ2-1
V gene: TRBV13
clone size: .
CDR3 protein: CASNNWSSYNEQFF
CDR3 DNA: TGTGCCAGCAACAACTGGAGCTCCTACAATGAGCAGTTCTTC

D gene: TRBD1
J gene: TRBJ2-7
V gene: TRBV28
clone size: .
CDR3 protein: CASSGGDRGREQYF
CDR3 DNA: TGTGCCAGCAGTGGGGGGGACAGGGGAAGGGAGCAGTACTTC

D gene: .
J gene: TRBJ2-7
V gene: TRBV2
clone size: .
CDR3 protein: CASSEPPKLNEQYF
CDR3 DNA: TGTGCCAGCAGTGAACCCCCTAAACTTAACGAGCAGTACTTC

D gene: .
J gene: TRBJ2-7
V gene: TRBV5-1
clone size: .
CDR3 protein: CASSSVGLDEQYF
CDR3 DNA: TGCGCCAGCAGCTCGGTGGGATTAGACGAGCAGTACTTC

D gene: TRBD1
J gene: TRBJ2-1
V gene: TRBV27
clone size: .
CDR3 protein: CASIYSGTGAGEQFF
CDR3 DNA: TGTGCCAGCATTTATTCCGGGACAGGGGCGGGTGAGCAGTTCTTC

D gene: TRBD1
J gene: TRBJ2-7
V gene: TRBV6-5
clone size: .
CDR3 protein: CASSPDRGHYEQYF
CDR3 DNA: TGTGCCAGCAGTCCGGACAGGGGGCACTACGAGCAGTACTTC

D gene: .
J gene: TRBJ2-1
V gene: TRBV6-6
clone size: .
CDR3 protein: CASSPYNEQFF
CDR3 DNA: TGTGCCAGCAGTCCCTACAATGAGCAGTTCTTC

D gene: .
J gene: TRBJ2-3
V gene: TRBV5-4
clone size: .
CDR3 protein: CASIPTGTDTQYF
CDR3 DNA: TGTGCCAGCATCCCTACGGGGACAGATACGCAGTATTTT

D gene: .
J gene: TRBJ2-2
V gene: TRBV2
clone size: .
CDR3 protein: CASSPHTITTGELFF
CDR3 DNA: TGTGCCAGCAGTCCACACACTATAACGACCGGGGAGCTGTTTTTT

D gene: .
J gene: TRBJ2-2
V gene: TRBV7-9
clone size: .
CDR3 protein: CASSLGVGLGGELFF
CDR3 DNA: TGTGCCAGCAGCTTAGGAGTGGGCCTGGGCGGGGAGCTGTTTTTT

D gene: .
J gene: TRBJ2-2
V gene: TRBV19
clone size: .
CDR3 protein: CASSIVKDMTGELFF
CDR3 DNA: TGTGCCAGTAGTATAGTCAAGGACATGACCGGGGAGCTGTTTTTT

D gene: .
J gene: TRBJ1-2
V gene: TRBV6-5
clone size: .
CDR3 protein: CASRLDSLYGYTF
CDR3 DNA: TGTGCCAGCAGGTTGGACAGCTTGTATGGCTACACCTTC

D gene: .
J gene: TRBJ2-3
V gene: TRBV25-1
clone size: .
CDR3 protein: CASSEYRAGTDTQYF
CDR3 DNA: TGTGCCAGCAGTGAATACAGGGCTGGGACAGATACGCAGTATTTT

D gene: TRBD2
J gene: TRBJ2-3
V gene: TRBV19
clone size: .
CDR3 protein: CASSIGLAVSTDTQYF
CDR3 DNA: TGTGCCAGTAGTATAGGTCTAGCGGTAAGCACAGATACGCAGTATTTT

D gene: .
J gene: TRBJ2-1
V gene: TRBV2
clone size: .
CDR3 protein: CASSGLADEQFF
CDR3 DNA: TGTGCCAGCAGTGGGCTAGCCGATGAGCAGTTCTTC

D gene: .
J gene: TRBJ2-2
V gene: TRBV15
clone size: .
CDR3 protein: CATSRDTVSELNTGELFF
CDR3 DNA: TGTGCCACCAGCAGAGATACCGTTAGCGAATTAAACACCGGGGAGCTGTTTTTT

D gene: .
J gene: TRBJ2-2
V gene: TRBV5-1
clone size: .
CDR3 protein: CASSPGQRSTGELFF
CDR3 DNA: TGCGCCAGCAGCCCTGGACAGCGGAGCACCGGGGAGCTGTTTTTT

D gene: TRBD1
J gene: TRBJ2-7
V gene: TRBV28
clone size: .
CDR3 protein: CASSRTGIPYEQYF
CDR3 DNA: TGTGCCAGCAGTCGGACAGGGATACCCTACGAGCAGTACTTC

D gene: .
J gene: TRBJ1-4
V gene: TRBV18
clone size: .
CDR3 protein: CASSEMTGEATNEKLFF
CDR3 DNA: TGTGCCAGCTCCGAAATGACAGGAGAGGCAACTAATGAAAAACTGTTTTTT

D gene: .
J gene: TRBJ2-7
V gene: TRBV27
clone size: .
CDR3 protein: CASSFGDRPSYEQYF
CDR3 DNA: TGTGCCAGCAGTTTTGGCGACAGGCCGTCCTACGAGCAGTACTTC